What follows are 29 T cell receptor beta chains derived from one specimen sequenced in a study of PD-L1 blockade in urothelial cancer. Generated by immunoSEQ multiplex PCR, the TCRdb table keeps only in-frame clones and is missing some. The sample lists 45,000 to 60,000 clones; around nine tenths were seen once. The sequencing here drew on PBMCs, taken around atezolizumab (anti-PD-L1) treatment. All receptors come from a man aged 55-75 years with urothelial cancer.

This clone was seen a handful of times. The J gene is TRBJ1-2, the V gene TRBV27, with no clear D. Germline V lookup: CDR1 MNHEY, CDR2 SMNVEV (reference sequence). Trimming pared 3 bases from V and 4 bases from J, leaving 9 bases between. This CDR3 has 13 amino acids. The CDR3 DNA reads TGTGCCAGCAGTTTTCTGTCGGGCTATGGCTACACCTTC. This encodes CASSFLSGYGYTF.

This clone was recorded only once. V and J are TRBV6-6 and TRBJ1-1; TRBD1 might be the D (5 bases). CDR1 and CDR2 (germline): MNHNY, SVGAGI (reference sequence). With 3 bases removed from V and 9 bases from J, the gap between germline ends came to 14 bases. This CDR3 contains 13 residues. The CDR3 DNA sequence: TGTGCCAGCAGTTATTCGGAGCAGGGTAAAGCTTTCTTT. This encodes CASSYSEQGKAFF.

The V gene is TRBV2, the J gene TRBJ1-2, with a tentative D call TRBD1 (6 bases). This CDR3 is 14 amino acids long. V lost 4 bases to trimming and J lost 4 bases, with 13 bases between them. CDR1 and CDR2 from the germline V gene are SNHLY and FYNNEI. CDR3 region: CASSGDRRTYGYTF. Written as DNA, the CDR3 is TGTGCCAGCAGTGGAGACAGGCGGACCTATGGCTACACCTTC.

The rearrangement links TRBV7-9 to TRBJ2-7; no clear D gene. There are 14 residues in the CDR3. Between the trimmed V and J ends, which lost 5 bases and 2 bases, there was a span of 13 bases. Germline CDR1 and CDR2: SEHNR and FQNEAQ (reference sequence). The chain's CDR3 is CASSTRSLPYEQYF. The CDR3, as DNA: TGTGCCAGCAGCACCCGGTCCCTGCCCTACGAGCAGTACTTC.

The rearrangement joins TRBV5-5 to TRBJ1-2, with 8 bases lining up with TRBD1. The CDR3 totals 15 residues. Germline lookup yields CDR1 SGHKS and CDR2 YYEKEE (reference sequence). V lost 0 bases and J lost 8; bases outside the gene matches: 9. The chain's CDR3 is CASSLGSQGAEGYTF. In DNA, the CDR3 is TGTGCCAGCAGCTTGGGAAGTCAGGGGGCGGAAGGCTACACCTTC.

The chain combines TRBV2 with TRBJ1-2; 8 bases match TRBD1. With V trimmed by 4 bases and J by 2 bases, 9 bases remained unmatched. Per germline, CDR1 SNHLY and CDR2 FYNNEI. The CDR3 covers 16 residues. The CDR3 loop reads CASSADGQGVNYGYTF. Written as DNA, the CDR3 is TGTGCCAGCAGTGCCGATGGACAGGGAGTCAACTATGGCTACACCTTC.

The chain has TRBV7-3 and TRBJ2-7; TRBD2 agrees at 8 bases. With 5 bases clipped from V and 3 bases from J, the junction kept 6 bases outside the gene matches. Germline V gene data show CDR1 as SGHTA and CDR2 as FQGTGA. CDR3 size: 14 residues. For the CDR3, the DNA is TGTGCCAGCAGCCCCATAGCGGGGAGCTACGAGCAGTACTTC. This gives the protein CASSPIAGSYEQYF.

The chain has TRBV30 and TRBJ1-2; unclear D gene. CDR3 length equals 11 residues. Germline assignment: CDR1 GTSNPN and CDR2 SVGIG (reference sequence). Deletions cut 2 bases from V and 3 bases from J, with 4 bases between. CDR3 sequence: CAWSLYYGYTF. The DNA for the CDR3 is TGTGCCTGGAGTTTATACTATGGCTACACCTTC.

This chain's CDR3 is CASSPRRTSGRPSEQFF. Written as DNA, the CDR3 is TGTGCCAGCAGCCCCCGCCGGACTAGCGGGCGACCTAGTGAGCAGTTCTTC. The V call is TRBV11-2, the J call TRBJ2-1, with 11 bases that match TRBD2. Germline trimming cut 5 bases from V and 9 bases from J; bases unmatched to any gene: 15. Looked up from germline, CDR1 is SGHAT and CDR2 is FQNNGV. The CDR3 loop spans 17 amino acids.

The chain couples TRBV6-1 to TRBJ2-1; TRBD2 agrees at 12 bases. The CDR3 loop spans 15 amino acids. Trimming removed 4 bases from V and 9 bases from J; junction bases left unmatched: 7. Looked up from germline, CDR1 is MNHNS and CDR2 is SASEGT. The DNA for the CDR3 is TGTGCCAGCAGTGGGCTAGCGGGGGGGCGTCTTGAGCAGTTCTTC. This translates into CASSGLAGGRLEQFF.

V gene TRBV6-5 combines with J gene TRBJ1-1; no clear D gene. Trimming took off 4 bases at V and 8 bases at J, with 8 bases between the two ends. Germline V gene lookup returns CDR1 MNHEY and CDR2 SVGAGI. CDR3 length equals 11 residues. The CDR3 is CASSSTREAFF. The CDR3 nucleotides read TGTGCCAGCAGTTCAACAAGAGAAGCTTTCTTT.

V and J are TRBV2 and TRBJ1-3; D possibly corresponds to TRBD1 (5 bases). Trimming left V 4 bases short and J 0 bases short, with 10 bases between. In germline, CDR1 is SNHLY, CDR2 FYNNEI. This CDR3 comprises 15 residues. The CDR3 sequence is CASSVRGGSGNTIYF. The CDR3 region has the DNA TGTGCCAGCAGTGTAAGGGGAGGCTCTGGAAACACCATATATTTT. Combining the CDR3 with reference TRBV2 and TRBJ1-3 gives the whole variable domain EPEVTQTPSHQVTQMGQEVILRCVPISNHLYFYWYRQILGQKVEFLVSFYNNEISEKSEIFDDQFSVERPDGSNFTLKIRSTKLEDSAMYFCASSVRGGSGNTIYFGEGSWLTVV.

The V gene is TRBV10-3, the J gene TRBJ1-5; 9 nucleotides match TRBD1. The CDR3 consists of 14 residues. The germline CDR1 and CDR2 sequences are ENHRY and SYGVKD. V dropped 5 bases and J dropped 5; count of bases not matched to a gene: 4. DNA of the CDR3: TGTGCCATCAGTAGGGACAGGGAATATCAGCCCCAGCATTTT. Amino acid sequence: CAISRDREYQPQHF.

V usage is TRBV7-7 and J usage is TRBJ2-7; D might be TRBD1 (5 bases). Germline CDR1 SSHAT, CDR2 FNYEAQ (reference sequence). The CDR3 length is 13 residues. Here the CDR3 reads CASLDGQAYEQYF. The CDR3 DNA reads as TGTGCTAGCCTTGATGGACAAGCCTACGAGCAGTACTTC.

The V call is TRBV7-2, the J call TRBJ2-5, with D possibly matching TRBD1 (5 bases). Germline V gene sequence: CDR1 SGHTA, CDR2 FQGNSA. Trimming shortened V by 3 bases and J by 2 bases, and 10 bases separated the two germline ends. The CDR3 is 14 amino acids. The CDR3 region is CASSFTGRQETQYF. The CDR3 DNA sequence: TGTGCCAGCAGCTTCACAGGTAGACAAGAGACCCAGTACTTC.

The rearrangement links TRBV4-2 to TRBJ2-7, with TRBD1 as a possible D gene (6 bases). CDR1 and CDR2 (germline): LGHNA, YNFKEQ. This CDR3 is 15 amino acids long. V shed 2 bases and J shed 5 bases, with 16 bases lying between them. This CDR3 reads CASSQPTGNRNEQYF. The CDR3, as DNA: TGTGCCAGCAGCCAACCAACAGGGAATCGTAACGAGCAGTACTTC.

V and J are TRBV12-5 and TRBJ1-1; no clear D. The CDR3 spans 14 residues. V was clipped by 1 base and J by 4 bases, with 10 bases between them. The germline CDR1 and CDR2 sequences are LGHNT and FRNRAP. The CDR3 loop is CASGLGEAGTEAFF. Here the CDR3 DNA reads TGTGCTAGTGGTTTGGGGGAGGCGGGCACTGAAGCTTTCTTT.

This chain connects TRBV2 to TRBJ1-6; D perhaps matches TRBD1 (5 bases). Looked up from germline, CDR1 is SNHLY and CDR2 is FYNNEI. The CDR3 consists of 15 residues. V was trimmed by 6 bases and J by 4 bases, leaving 13 bases between them. CDR3 nucleotides: TGTGCCAGCAGCGTAAGCGCAGGGTATAATTCACCCCTCCACTTT. Translating it yields CASSVSAGYNSPLHF.

This chain links TRBV7-9 with TRBJ2-3; 10 nucleotides match TRBD1. V lost 5 bases, J lost 1 base, and 6 bases stayed unmatched. The germline V gene has CDR1 SEHNR and CDR2 FQNEAQ (reference sequence). This CDR3 region has 16 residues. The CDR3 DNA reads as TGTGCCAGCAGCAGGACCGGGACAGGGGGCACAGATACGCAGTATTTT. It yields the protein CASSRTGTGGTDTQYF.

This sequence joins TRBV28 and TRBJ1-1, with D unresolved. Germline values: CDR1 MDHEN, CDR2 SYDVKM. Trimming removed 5 bases at V and 0 bases at J, with 13 bases between. This CDR3 is built from 15 residues. CDR3 sequence (DNA): TGTGCCAGCAGTCTACCGGGAGACATGAACACTGAAGCTTTCTTT. It codes for CASSLPGDMNTEAFF.

This clone was detected only once. The chain recombines TRBV4-2 with TRBJ2-2; 11 bases line up with TRBD2. The J segment lost 0 bases and the V segment lost 4 bases, leaving 1 base of the junction unmatched. Germline V lookup: CDR1 LGHNA, CDR2 YNFKEQ. The CDR3 runs 16 residues. The CDR3 sequence is CASSRGLAANTGELFF. CDR3 coding DNA: TGTGCCAGCAGCCGGGGACTAGCGGCGAACACCGGGGAGCTGTTTTTT.

The V and J genes are TRBV6-5 and TRBJ2-1; D is possibly TRBD2 (5 bases). Germline V gene data show CDR1 as MNHEY and CDR2 as SVGAGI. The length of the CDR3 is 15 residues. With 0 bases removed from V and 0 bases from J, the gap between germline ends came to 6 bases. CDR3 sequence: CASSYSRGSYNEQFF. The CDR3 bases are TGTGCCAGCAGTTACTCCCGGGGCTCCTACAATGAGCAGTTCTTC.

The genes are TRBV27 and TRBJ2-3; no definite D call. V shed 5 bases and J shed 5 bases, with 11 bases lying between them. There are 13 residues in the CDR3. Germline V gene sequence: CDR1 MNHEY, CDR2 SMNVEV (reference sequence). CDR3 in amino acids: CASSPLIGDTQYF. The CDR3 DNA sequence: TGTGCCAGCAGTCCCCTCATCGGAGATACGCAGTATTTT.

V gene TRBV4-1 combines with J gene TRBJ2-1; D is possibly TRBD2 (6 bases). Trimming pared 1 base from V and 6 bases from J, leaving 19 bases between. This CDR3 has 17 amino acids. Germline V gene sequence: CDR1 MGHRA, CDR2 YSYEKL. CDR3 loop: CASSQVPGGTSGNEQFF. The DNA of the CDR3 is TGCGCCAGCAGCCAAGTCCCCGGGGGTACCTCGGGCAATGAGCAGTTCTTC.

The V call is TRBV10-1, the J call TRBJ2-3; D may be TRBD2 (6 bases). Germline-derived CDR1 and CDR2 are WNHNN and SYGVQD (reference sequence). There are 15 residues in the CDR3. With 0 bases removed from V and 1 base from J, the gap between germline ends came to 8 bases. The CDR3 protein is CASSESVAGTDTQYF. CDR3 bases: TGCGCCAGCAGTGAGTCCGTAGCGGGCACAGATACGCAGTATTTT.

V is TRBV19 and J is TRBJ2-2, with D maybe TRBD1 (5 bases). V was shortened by 6 bases and J by 2 bases, with 19 bases between the two germline ends. The V gene's germline CDR1 is LNHDA and CDR2 SQIVND (reference sequence). The CDR3 consists of 17 residues. CDR3 residues: CASRVAVAGPNTGELFF. CDR3 sequence (DNA): TGTGCCAGTAGGGTGGCTGTTGCAGGGCCTAACACCGGGGAGCTGTTTTTT.

The chain recombines TRBV25-1 with TRBJ1-2; D call uncertain. V gave up 3 bases and J gave up 7 bases, with 18 bases separating them. Germline V lookup: CDR1 MGHDK, CDR2 SYGVNS. The CDR3 sequence is 15 residues long. The CDR3 bases are TGTGCCAGCAGTGATAATTGGGCCCGTTCGTCTGGCTACACCTTC. This sequence encodes CASSDNWARSSGYTF.

This chain links TRBV30 with TRBJ1-4; 8 positions match TRBD1. CDR1 GTSNPN and CDR2 SVGIG come from the germline V gene (reference sequence). The CDR3 contains 15 residues. V lost 7 bases to trimming and J lost 0 bases; unmatched junction nucleotides: 7. In DNA, the CDR3 is TGTGCCTTTGACAGGGGAGGTGCAACTAATGAAAAACTGTTTTTT. It encodes CAFDRGGATNEKLFF.

V is TRBV27 and J is TRBJ1-5; D is unclear. This CDR3 has 13 residues. Germline V CDR1 and CDR2: MNHEY, SMNVEV (reference sequence). Trimming pared 3 bases from V and 0 bases from J, leaving 3 bases between. The CDR3 spells CASSFYSNQPQHF. The CDR3 DNA is TGTGCCAGCAGTTTCTATAGCAATCAGCCCCAGCATTTT.